These 30 T cell receptor beta chains were all obtained from the same sample, sequenced in a study of preoperative IRX-2 immunotherapy in early breast cancer. Using immunoSEQ multiplex PCR, the repertoire was profiled, and TCRdb retains in-frame clones only, with some absent. This sample has around 24,000 clones; around 80% occur once, and the top ten carry less than 8%. The treatment: preoperative locoregional IRX-2 cytokine immunotherapy. The specimen was lymph node tissue, collected after IRX-2 immunotherapy. These receptors originate from a human donor with breast cancer.

The CDR3 sequence: CSVDRGALGAFF. The CDR3 bases are TGCAGCGTTGATAGGGGGGCGCTTGGGGCTTTCTTT. This chain uses TRBV29-1 with TRBJ1-1, with D maybe TRBD1 (6 bases). The CDR3 extends over 12 amino acids. Looked up from germline, CDR1 is SQVTM and CDR2 is ANQGSEA. The germline V and J ends were trimmed by 3 bases and 11 bases, with 16 bases remaining between them.

This clone has just a few counts. The chain is built from TRBV11-3 and TRBJ1-5; the match to TRBD1 covers 7 bases. The CDR3 has 14 amino acids. The junction had 8 bases not matched to a gene; V was cut back by 3 bases and J by 9 bases. CDR1 SGHNT and CDR2 YENEEA come from the germline V gene. The CDR3 region is CASSLGGGQTPQHF. The CDR3 bases are TGTGCCAGCAGCTTGGGTGGGGGACAGACGCCCCAGCATTTT.

V is TRBV11-3 and J is TRBJ2-7; 7 nucleotides match TRBD1. The germline CDR1 and CDR2 sequences are SGHNT and YENEEA. Trimming at V came to 5 bases and at J to 5 bases, leaving 9 bases not matched to a gene. This CDR3 has 14 residues. CDR3 amino acids: CASSPRDRPHEQYF. CDR3 nucleotide sequence: TGTGCCAGCAGCCCCCGGGACAGACCCCACGAGCAGTACTTC.

This chain joins TRBV28 and TRBJ2-6; D is unclear. Trimming removed 6 bases at V and 2 bases at J, with 11 bases between. The CDR3 is 15 residues long. CDR1 MDHEN and CDR2 SYDVKM come from the germline V gene. This CDR3 is CASSLPPAGANVLTF. CDR3 sequence (DNA): TGTGCCAGCAGCCTCCCCCCCGCTGGGGCCAACGTCCTGACTTTC.

V is TRBV19 and J is TRBJ1-2; D is uncertain. This CDR3 region has 13 residues. Germline V gene data show CDR1 as LNHDA and CDR2 as SQIVND (reference sequence). V gave up 7 bases and J gave up 0 bases, with 9 bases separating them. CDR3 nucleotide sequence: TGTGCCAGTACGAGGGCCGCTAACTATGGCTACACCTTC. This encodes CASTRAANYGYTF.

In this sample, this clone turned up once. Different DNA sequences within this sample yield the same CDR3. The chain's CDR3 is CASSGQGLNTEAFF. Here the CDR3 DNA reads TGCGCCAGCAGTGGACAGGGACTGAACACTGAAGCTTTCTTT. This chain links TRBV10-2 with TRBJ1-1, with TRBD1 matching 7 bases. The J segment lost 0 bases and the V segment lost 4 bases, leaving 2 bases of the junction unmatched. Germline CDR1 WSHSY, CDR2 SAAADI. The CDR3 sequence is 14 residues long.

The gene calls are TRBV7-6 and TRBJ1-5; D unresolved. From germline, CDR1 is SGHVS and CDR2 FNYEAQ. V lost 5 bases, J lost 2 bases, and 13 bases lay in between. The CDR3 contains 15 residues. CDR3 sequence reads: CASSPLGQGNQPQHF. The CDR3 DNA is TGTGCCAGCAGCCCTTTAGGGCAGGGCAATCAGCCCCAGCATTTT.

This clone was observed a handful of times. This rearrangement joins TRBV19 to TRBJ1-5; D ambiguous. The CDR3 has 15 amino acids. Germline V gene sequence: CDR1 LNHDA, CDR2 SQIVND (reference sequence). Trimming left V 4 bases short and J 3 bases short, with 13 bases between. CDR3 coding DNA: TGTGCCAGTAGTAGGATCTTGGGTTACAATCAGCCCCAGCATTTT. Amino acids: CASSRILGYNQPQHF. Full variable domain (outside the CDR3, taken from reference TRBV19 and TRBJ1-5): DGGITQSPKYLFRKEGQNVTLSCEQNLNHDAMYWYRQDPGQGLRLIYYSQIVNDFQKGDIAEGYSVSREKKESFPLTVTSAQKNPTAFYLCASSRILGYNQPQHFGDGTRLSIL.

The chain is built from TRBV11-3 and TRBJ2-7; 11 bases align to TRBD1. V was clipped by 5 bases and J by 3 bases; unmatched bases: 3. Germline V gene lookup returns CDR1 SGHNT and CDR2 YENEEA. The CDR3 is 14 residues long. CDR3 DNA sequence: TGTGCCAGCAGCCGAGGGACAGGGGGCTACGAGCAGTACTTC. The encoded protein is CASSRGTGGYEQYF. The entire variable domain, with the rest obtained from reference TRBV11-3 and TRBJ2-7, is as follows: EAGVVQSPRYKIIEKKQPVAFWCNPISGHNTLYWYLQNLGQGPELLIRYENEEAVDDSQLPKDRFSAERLKGVDSTLKIQPAELGDSAVYLCASSRGTGGYEQYFGPGTRLTVT.

For this clone: The junction differs from germline at one of its ends, possibly a read error. Other DNA sequences in this specimen translate into the identical CDR3. This chain's CDR3 is CASNEPYCRGPYEQYF. CDR3 nucleotide sequence: TGCGCTAGCAACGAGCCATATTGCAGGGGACCCTATGAGCAGTACTTC. The chain couples TRBV10-1 to TRBJ2-7; D may be TRBD1 (6 bases). The CDR3 contains 16 residues. The germline CDR1 and CDR2 sequences are WNHNN and SYGVQD (reference sequence).

Note on this clone: An ambiguous or unread base is present, and the residue it codes for is denoted X. This chain uses TRBV6-8 with TRBJ2-7, with D tentatively TRBD2 (7 bases). Per germline, CDR1 MNHGY and CDR2 SAAAGT. This CDR3 spans 15 amino acids. V was cut by 4 bases and J by 5 bases, with 18 bases left in between. The CDR3 loop reads CASSSIXGGGNEQYF. CDR3 bases: TGTGCCAGCAGTTCTATAGYGGGAGGGGGTAACGAGCAGTACTTC.

The V call is TRBV7-5, the J call TRBJ2-2; no check of the table's D call, TRBD2, against the DNA was made. TRBV7-5 constitutes a pseudogene. This CDR3 spans 17 amino acids. The CDR3 nucleotides are TGTGCCAGCAGATCCGGACTAGCGGGACCGAACACCGGGGAGCTGTTTTTT. It translates to CASRSGLAGPNTGELFF.

The chain employs TRBV10-2 and TRBJ2-2, with 7 bases fitting TRBD2. The CDR3 spans 15 residues. V gave up 7 bases and J gave up 3 bases; unmatched junction bases: 8. Per germline, CDR1 WSHSY and CDR2 SAAADI. CDR3 loop: CASTGTGGYTGELFF. The CDR3 DNA reads as TGCGCCAGCACCGGGACGGGAGGCTACACCGGGGAGCTGTTTTTT.

The chain is built from TRBV7-7 and TRBJ2-1; TRBD2 matches at 7 bases. The J segment lost 0 bases and the V segment lost 4 bases, leaving 9 bases of the junction unmatched. CDR3 size: 17 residues. The germline CDR1 and CDR2 sequences are SSHAT and FNYEAQ (reference sequence). CDR3 sequence: CASSWGGSVYSYNEQFF. The CDR3, as DNA: TGTGCCAGCAGCTGGGGGGGTAGCGTGTACTCCTACAATGAGCAGTTCTTC.

V is TRBV6-8 and J is TRBJ1-5; 8 nucleotides line up with TRBD1. Germline V gene sequence: CDR1 MNHGY, CDR2 SAAAGT. Trimming at V came to 6 bases and at J to 7 bases, leaving 2 bases not matched to a gene. This CDR3 has 12 residues. CDR3 bases: TGTGCCAGCAGGACAGGGGTGCAGCCCCAGCATTTT. Its translation: CASRTGVQPQHF.

The chain couples TRBV11-3 to TRBJ2-6; D ambiguous. Trimming removed 2 bases from V and 0 bases from J, with 5 bases in between. CDR3 size: 15 residues. Germline-derived CDR1 and CDR2 are SGHNT and YENEEA. CDR3 sequence (DNA): TGTGCCAGCAGCTTATTGAGCTCTGGGGCCAACGTCCTGACTTTC. Amino acid sequence: CASSLLSSGANVLTF. Using reference TRBV11-3 and TRBJ2-6 for the parts outside the CDR3, the full variable domain is EAGVVQSPRYKIIEKKQPVAFWCNPISGHNTLYWYLQNLGQGPELLIRYENEEAVDDSQLPKDRFSAERLKGVDSTLKIQPAELGDSAVYLCASSLLSSGANVLTFGAGSRLTVL.

This chain joins TRBV7-5 and TRBJ2-2; TRBD1 is the table's D call and was not checked against the DNA. TRBV7-5 is a recognized pseudogene. This CDR3 spans 17 amino acids. The CDR3 sequence is CASSPRAGQGASGELFF. Written as DNA, the CDR3 is TGTGCCAGCAGCCCACGGGCAGGACAGGGGGCGTCCGGGGAGCTGTTTTTT.

The chain joins TRBV29-1 to TRBJ2-1; D uncertain. Germline lookup yields CDR1 SQVTM and CDR2 ANQGSEA. CDR3 length: 12 amino acids. With 0 bases removed from V and 3 bases from J, the gap between germline ends came to 3 bases. This CDR3 reads CSVEDGYNEQFF. DNA of the CDR3: TGCAGCGTTGAAGATGGCTACAATGAGCAGTTCTTC.

This clone was counted once. This chain links TRBV28 with TRBJ1-5, with a weak D call TRBD1 (5 bases). V lost 6 bases to trimming and J lost 2 bases, with 14 bases between them. The CDR3 consists of 15 residues. CDR1 is MDHEN, CDR2 SYDVKM, per germline. The CDR3 coding sequence is TGTGCCAGCAGCACATCAGCGGGACGCAATCAGCCCCAGCATTTT. It is translated as CASSTSAGRNQPQHF. The full variable domain, in which reference TRBV28 and TRBJ1-5 provide the parts outside the CDR3, is DVKVTQSSRYLVKRTGEKVFLECVQDMDHENMFWYRQDPGLGLRLIYFSYDVKMKEKGDIPEGYSVSREKKERFSLILESASTNQTSMYLCASSTSAGRNQPQHFGDGTRLSIL.

This clone was detected only a few times. This chain connects TRBV28 to TRBJ1-1; D perhaps matches TRBD1 (5 bases). V was cut by 2 bases and J by 1 base, with 14 bases left in between. CDR3 length: 16 residues. Germline CDR1 reads MDHEN; CDR2 reads SYDVKM. The CDR3 DNA reads as TGTGCCAGCAGTTTACGACCACAGGTGGCGAACACTGAAGCTTTCTTT. Residues: CASSLRPQVANTEAFF.

This chain connects TRBV6-8 to TRBJ1-3; D gene unclear. The CDR3 sequence is 16 residues long. Germline V gene lookup returns CDR1 MNHGY and CDR2 SAAAGT. V was cut by 7 bases and J by 0 bases, with 16 bases left in between. CDR3 protein: CASTPGGLISGNTIYF. The DNA of the CDR3 is TGTGCCAGCACTCCCGGAGGACTGATCTCTGGAAACACCATATATTTT.

The genes are TRBV1 and TRBJ1-4; the table's D gene call, TRBD1, was not cross checked with the DNA. TRBV1 is flagged as a pseudogene. There are 16 residues in the CDR3. The CDR3 spells CASSQGDRATNEKLFF. CDR3 in DNA: TGCGCCAGCAGCCAAGGGGACAGGGCCACTAATGAAAAACTGTTTTTT.

In this sample, this clone turned up a few times. The rearrangement uses TRBV30 and TRBJ2-5, with a possible D match to TRBD2 (5 bases). V was trimmed by 0 bases and J by 1 base, leaving 12 bases between them. Germline values: CDR1 GTSNPN, CDR2 SVGIG (reference sequence). The CDR3 totals 15 residues. As DNA, the CDR3 is TGTGCCTGGAGTGTCCCGGGAATGATCCAAGAGACCCAGTACTTC. This gives the protein CAWSVPGMIQETQYF.

The rearrangement links TRBV11-3 to TRBJ2-1; 15 nucleotides line up with TRBD2. The CDR3 totals 14 residues. Germline lookup yields CDR1 SGHNT and CDR2 YENEEA. V lost 8 bases to trimming and J lost 6 bases; unmatched junction nucleotides: 2. CDR3: CASSGLAGGNEQFF. The CDR3 coding sequence is TGTGCCAGCTCGGGACTAGCGGGGGGCAATGAGCAGTTCTTC.

In its sample, this clone was seen once. The chain has TRBV11-3 and TRBJ1-2; 10 nucleotides align to TRBD1. The junction had 9 bases not matched to a gene; V was cut back by 5 bases and J by 6 bases. There are 15 residues in the CDR3. Germline V gene lookup returns CDR1 SGHNT and CDR2 YENEEA. This CDR3 reads CASSAYRDRGHGYTF. CDR3 bases: TGTGCCAGCAGCGCATACCGGGACAGGGGCCATGGCTACACCTTC. Full variable domain (outside the CDR3, taken from reference TRBV11-3 and TRBJ1-2): EAGVVQSPRYKIIEKKQPVAFWCNPISGHNTLYWYLQNLGQGPELLIRYENEEAVDDSQLPKDRFSAERLKGVDSTLKIQPAELGDSAVYLCASSAYRDRGHGYTFGSGTRLTVV.

J is TRBJ2-1 and V is TRBV19; 8 positions agree with TRBD2. Per the germline V gene, CDR1 is LNHDA and CDR2 is SQIVND (reference sequence). V shed 9 bases and J 8 bases; nucleotides not matched to a gene: 18. This CDR3 has 16 residues. In nucleotides, the CDR3 is TGTGCCAGCAGAGCGACCACTAGCGGCCTTTGGGATGAGCAGTTCTTC. It specifies CASRATTSGLWDEQFF. Complete variable domain (other parts from reference TRBV19 and TRBJ2-1): DGGITQSPKYLFRKEGQNVTLSCEQNLNHDAMYWYRQDPGQGLRLIYYSQIVNDFQKGDIAEGYSVSREKKESFPLTVTSAQKNPTAFYLCASRATTSGLWDEQFFGPGTRLTVL.

The chain employs TRBV6-8 and TRBJ1-2, with D possibly TRBD1 on 6 matching bases. V dropped 10 bases and J dropped 9 bases, with 18 bases sitting between them. The CDR3 spans 12 residues. Germline V gene sequence: CDR1 MNHGY, CDR2 SAAAGT. CDR3 in amino acids: CATTGGAYSYTF. CDR3 DNA sequence: TGTGCCACCACTGGGGGGGCCTACAGCTACACCTTC.

This clone is medium-sized. The chain couples TRBV19 to TRBJ1-3, with a tentative D call TRBD1 (6 bases). This CDR3 has 15 amino acids. Germline V gene sequence: CDR1 LNHDA, CDR2 SQIVND (reference sequence). Trimming cost V 10 bases and J 4 bases, with 20 bases left between them. CDR3 DNA sequence: TGTGCCACCGCGGGATGGGGGGCGGACGGAAACACCATATATTTT. Translating gives CATAGWGADGNTIYF.

This rearrangement joins TRBV12-5 to TRBJ1-1; D gene ambiguous. This CDR3 has 13 amino acids. Germline values: CDR1 LGHNT, CDR2 FRNRAP. V was trimmed by 3 bases and J by 1 base, leaving 6 bases between them. The CDR3 sequence is CASGFFENTEAFF. The CDR3 coding sequence is TGTGCTAGTGGTTTTTTCGAGAACACTGAAGCTTTCTTT.

The rearrangement joins TRBV11-3 to TRBJ2-7; 7 bases agree with TRBD1. The CDR3 has 15 amino acids. In germline, CDR1 is SGHNT, CDR2 YENEEA. Trimming at V came to 5 bases and at J to 3 bases, leaving 10 bases not matched to a gene. The CDR3 DNA reads as TGTGCCAGCAGCCCACAGGGGCGGACGAACTACGAGCAGTACTTC. The encoded protein is CASSPQGRTNYEQYF. Full variable domain (outside the CDR3, taken from reference TRBV11-3 and TRBJ2-7): EAGVVQSPRYKIIEKKQPVAFWCNPISGHNTLYWYLQNLGQGPELLIRYENEEAVDDSQLPKDRFSAERLKGVDSTLKIQPAELGDSAVYLCASSPQGRTNYEQYFGPGTRLTVT.